These 23 T cell receptor beta chains were sequenced from one sample in a study of blood T cell repertoires in COVID-19. This table comes from immunoSEQ multiplex PCR, and its TCRdb copy is limited to in-frame clones, with some not included. This table holds 120,000 or so clones, 78% found once. The source material was peripheral blood. These receptors all come from a man in his 70s with acute or convalescent COVID-19.

The chain couples TRBV30 to TRBJ2-5, with 10 nucleotides matching TRBD2. CDR3 length: 14 residues. V gave up 5 bases and J gave up 5 bases; unmatched junction bases: 8. CDR1 is GTSNPN, CDR2 SVGIG, per germline (reference sequence). CDR3 in DNA: TGTGCCTGGGCCATAGCGGGGGGATATGAGACCCAGTACTTC. Amino acids: CAWAIAGGYETQYF. Full variable domain (rest looked up from reference TRBV30 and TRBJ2-5): SQTIHQWPATLVQPVGSPLSLECTVEGTSNPNLYWYRQAAGRGLQLLFYSVGIGQISSEVPQNLSASRPQDRQFILSSKKLLLSDSGFYLCAWAIAGGYETQYFGPGTRLLVL.

This clone was observed a few times. V gene TRBV7-3 combines with J gene TRBJ1-1; weak D call: TRBD1 (5 bases). With 5 bases removed from V and 2 bases from J, the gap between germline ends came to 21 bases. The CDR3 covers 17 residues. Germline V gene data show CDR1 as SGHTA and CDR2 as FQGTGA. CDR3 in DNA: TGTGCCAGCAGCCCGGGTGGTGGGAGGGGAGCTAACACTGAAGCTTTCTTT. Residues: CASSPGGGRGANTEAFF.

V gene TRBV7-3 combines with J gene TRBJ2-7; 10 nucleotides match TRBD1. The CDR3 has 13 amino acids. V shed 5 bases, J shed 8 bases, and the junction held 6 bases outside the gene matches. The germline CDR1 and CDR2 sequences are SGHTA and FQGTGA. The CDR3 reads CASSPGQGRKQYF. The CDR3 nucleotides read TGTGCCAGCAGCCCGGGACAGGGGAGGAAGCAGTACTTC.

The chain employs TRBV19 and TRBJ2-7; D call uncertain. The CDR3 is made up of 15 amino acids. Trimming stripped 3 bases from V and 2 bases from J, with 14 bases between. CDR1 and CDR2 from the germline V gene are LNHDA and SQIVND (reference sequence). The DNA for the CDR3 is TGTGCCAGTAGTATTCGGCAGGCCCCTACCTACGAGCAGTACTTC. This gives the protein CASSIRQAPTYEQYF.

This clone has just one count. This rearrangement joins TRBV21-1 to TRBJ2-1; the table calls TRBD2, which could not be checked here. TRBV21-1 is a recognized pseudogene. The CDR3 has 19 amino acids. CDR3 DNA sequence: TGTGCCAGCAGCAAAAATGGCGGCACTAGCGGGTTTTCCTACAATGAGCAGTTCTTC. Translating gives CASSKNGGTSGFSYNEQFF.

V is TRBV29-1 and J is TRBJ1-6; D may be TRBD1 (5 bases). V gave up 6 bases and J gave up 5 bases, with 11 bases separating them. The CDR3 runs to 13 residues. The germline V gene has CDR1 SQVTM and CDR2 ANQGSEA. DNA for the CDR3: TGCAGCGTGGAGACAGATAATAATTCACCCCTCCACTTT. Translated, it gives CSVETDNNSPLHF. The full variable domain, its missing parts supplied by reference TRBV29-1 and TRBJ1-6, is SAVISQKPSRDICQRGTSLTIQCQVDSQVTMMFWYRQQPGQSLTLIATANQGSEATYESGFVIDKFPISRPNLTFSTLTVSNMSPEDSSIYLCSVETDNNSPLHFGNGTRLTVT.

A few counts support this clone. The genes are TRBV14 and TRBJ1-1, with TRBD1 as a possible D gene (6 bases). The germline V gene has CDR1 SGHDN and CDR2 FVKESK. Trimming took 0 bases from V and 10 from J, leaving 15 bases between them. The CDR3 consists of 14 residues. CDR3 sequence (DNA): TGTGCCAGCAGCCAAGAGGCCCGGGGGGCCGGAGCTTTCTTT. Protein: CASSQEARGAGAFF. Full variable domain (remainder filled in from reference TRBV14 and TRBJ1-1): EAGVTQFPSHSVIEKGQTVTLRCDPISGHDNLYWYRRVMGKEIKFLLHFVKESKQDESGMPNNRFLAERTGGTYSTLKVQPAELEDSGVYFCASSQEARGAGAFFGQGTRLTVV.

Only one count was recorded for this clone. This sequence joins TRBV19 and TRBJ1-4; D is unresolved. The CDR3 runs to 14 residues. The V end was cut by 1 base, the J end by 7 bases, with 10 bases between. Germline CDR1 and CDR2: LNHDA and SQIVND (reference sequence). CDR3 nucleotides: TGTGCCAGTAGTATAGGGTCCAGCGGTGAAAAACTGTTTTTT. It is translated as CASSIGSSGEKLFF.

The gene calls are TRBV6-5 and TRBJ1-3, with 7 bases aligning to TRBD1. The CDR3 consists of 14 residues. Trimming took 11 bases from V and 0 from J; bases not matched to a gene: 7. CDR1 is MNHEY, CDR2 SVGAGI, per germline. CDR3 loop: CAVTGVNSGNTIYF. The CDR3 DNA sequence: TGTGCCGTTACAGGGGTAAACTCTGGAAACACCATATATTTT.

The chain combines TRBV6-6 with TRBJ1-6; D might be TRBD1 (6 bases). Germline values: CDR1 MNHNY, CDR2 SVGAGI (reference sequence). The germline V and J ends were trimmed by 8 bases and 0 bases, with 8 bases remaining between them. The CDR3 length is 14 residues. CDR3: CASLDSSYNSPLHF. Written as DNA, the CDR3 is TGTGCCAGCCTGGACAGCTCCTATAATTCACCCCTCCACTTT.

This clone was observed a few times. The CDR3: CASSGSRWKAFF. In DNA, the CDR3 is TGTGCCAGCAGTGGATCGCGGTGGAAAGCTTTCTTT. This chain uses TRBV6-2 or TRBV6-3 with TRBJ1-1; D is unresolved. Germline values: CDR1 MNHEY, CDR2 SVGEGT. The CDR3 extends over 12 amino acids. Trimming pared 5 bases from V and 9 bases from J, leaving 13 bases between.

This clone was recorded only once. The chain is built from TRBV5-1 and TRBJ1-2; D is perhaps TRBD1 (5 bases). V lost 8 bases to trimming and J lost 4 bases, with 18 bases between them. This CDR3 has 14 amino acids. Germline assignment: CDR1 SGHRS and CDR2 YFSETQ. The CDR3 nucleotides read TGCGCCAGTAAGCGGGCCAGGGAGTCCTATGGCTACACCTTC. Protein product: CASKRARESYGYTF. Full variable domain (rest looked up from reference TRBV5-1 and TRBJ1-2): KAGVTQTPRYLIKTRGQQVTLSCSPISGHRSVSWYQQTPGQGLQFLFEYFSETQRNKGNFPGRFSGRQFSNSRSEMNVSTLELGDSALYLCASKRARESYGYTFGSGTRLTVV.

V usage is TRBV4-3 and J usage is TRBJ1-1; a possible D gene is TRBD1 (6 bases). Deletions cut 0 bases from V and 6 bases from J, with 11 bases between. The CDR3 spans 14 residues. Per germline, CDR1 LGHNA and CDR2 YSLEER. The CDR3 is CASSQDRGFAEAFF. CDR3 bases: TGCGCCAGCAGCCAAGATAGGGGGTTCGCTGAAGCTTTCTTT.

The V call is TRBV27, the J call TRBJ1-1, with D uncertain. V was clipped by 2 bases and J by 1 base, with 5 bases between them. The CDR3 sequence is 13 residues long. CDR1 MNHEY and CDR2 SMNVEV come from the germline V gene (reference sequence). The CDR3 here is CASSLGKNTEAFF. The CDR3 coding sequence is TGTGCCAGCAGTTTAGGCAAGAACACTGAAGCTTTCTTT.

This chain uses TRBV19 with TRBJ1-1; a possible D gene is TRBD1 (5 bases). This CDR3 comprises 15 residues. V was shortened by 1 base and J by 3 bases, with 12 bases between the two germline ends. The germline CDR1 and CDR2 sequences are LNHDA and SQIVND (reference sequence). This CDR3 reads CASSIGGGPYTEAFF. Here the CDR3 DNA reads TGTGCCAGTAGTATAGGGGGGGGTCCATACACTGAAGCTTTCTTT.

This sequence joins TRBV21-1 and TRBJ1-1; TRBD1, the table's D call, lacks a check against the DNA. TRBV21-1 is a pseudogene locus. There are 12 residues in the CDR3. In nucleotides, the CDR3 is TGTGCTGAAAAAGGGGGCGGGCCTGAAGCTTTCTTT. Protein: CAEKGGGPEAFF.

The chain recombines TRBV9 with TRBJ1-2, with D tentatively TRBD1 (5 bases). V lost 4 bases to trimming and J lost 3 bases, with 16 bases between them. From germline, CDR1 is SGDLS and CDR2 YYNGEE. This CDR3 comprises 15 residues. DNA of the CDR3: TGTGCCAGCAGCCCTCCTTGGGGGGTGGACTATGGCTACACCTTC. Its translation: CASSPPWGVDYGYTF. Full variable domain (missing parts from reference TRBV9 and TRBJ1-2): DSGVTQTPKHLITATGQRVTLRCSPRSGDLSVYWYQQSLDQGLQFLIQYYNGEERAKGNILERFSAQQFPDLHSELNLSSLELGDSALYFCASSPPWGVDYGYTFGSGTRLTVV.

This chain links TRBV5-1 with TRBJ2-5; 8 nucleotides line up with TRBD1. V shed 0 bases and J 4 bases; nucleotides not matched to a gene: 5. The CDR3 contains 15 residues. From germline, CDR1 is SGHRS and CDR2 YFSETQ. CDR3 sequence (DNA): TGCGCCAGCAGCTTGGGGGGACAGGTAGTAGAGACCCAGTACTTC. It is translated as CASSLGGQVVETQYF.

The chain links TRBV7-2 to TRBJ2-7; possibly TRBD2 for D (6 bases). CDR3 length: 14 residues. The V end was cut by 8 bases, the J end by 1 base, with 15 bases between. Germline V gene lookup returns CDR1 SGHTA and CDR2 FQGNSA. Written as DNA, the CDR3 is TGTGCCAGCTCCGAGGGACTGAAATCCTACGAGCAGTACTTC. It yields the protein CASSEGLKSYEQYF. The full variable domain, its missing parts supplied by reference TRBV7-2 and TRBJ2-7, is GAGVSQSPSNKVTEKGKDVELRCDPISGHTALYWYRQSLGQGLEFLIYFQGNSAPDKSGLPSDRFSAERTGGSVSTLTIQRTQQEDSAVYLCASSEGLKSYEQYFGPGTRLTVT.

This clone was counted only a few times. This chain links TRBV19 with TRBJ1-5; a weak D match, TRBD1 (6 bases). Germline V gene data show CDR1 as LNHDA and CDR2 as SQIVND (reference sequence). Trimming left V 7 bases short and J 1 base short, with 11 bases between. The CDR3 totals 14 residues. CDR3 nucleotides: TGTGCCAGTAAACCGGACAGCAGCAATCAGCCCCAGCATTTT. It specifies CASKPDSSNQPQHF.

The CDR3 loop is CSASSGRVYGYTF. Here the CDR3 DNA reads TGCAGTGCTAGTTCGGGCAGGGTTTATGGCTACACCTTC. V is TRBV20-1 and J is TRBJ1-2, with a possible D match to TRBD1 (5 bases). Germline lookup yields CDR1 DFQATT and CDR2 SNEGSKA (reference sequence). The ends were cut back, 3 bases at V and 5 bases at J, with 13 bases in the middle. The CDR3 totals 13 residues.

The chain uses TRBV18 and TRBJ1-2; 9 bases are shared with TRBD1. CDR3 length equals 15 residues. The junction had 5 bases not matched to a gene; V was cut back by 0 bases and J by 6 bases. Germline V CDR1 and CDR2: KGHSH, LQKENI. CDR3 protein: CASSPPNRGLDGYTF. The CDR3 DNA is TGTGCCAGCTCACCACCGAACAGGGGGCTTGATGGCTACACCTTC.

The V call is TRBV11-2, the J call TRBJ1-2, with 9 bases identical to TRBD1. The CDR3 spans 14 residues. V trimming: 7 bases; J trimming: 7 bases; junction bases outside the gene matches: 10. Per germline, CDR1 SGHAT and CDR2 FQNNGV. The CDR3 sequence is CASNPGQGLGGYTF. The CDR3 nucleotides are TGTGCCAGCAACCCTGGACAGGGGCTCGGTGGCTACACCTTC.